This is a list of T cell receptor beta chains from one sample in a study of OX40 agonist ivuxolimab in advanced cancers. Clones were sequenced by immunoSEQ multiplex PCR, and TCRdb holds only the in-frame ones, with some missing. This sample has approximately 110,000 clones, with around 92% found just once. The source material was CD4+ or CD8+ T cells sorted from blood, sampled in a trial of the OX40 agonist ivuxolimab. Source of these receptors: an adult with an advanced solid tumor such as melanoma, head and neck, liver or kidney cancer. Each CDR3 is given with its conserved first and last residue.

v_gene: TRBV11-3
len: 15
j_gene: TRBJ1-4
CDR3aa: CASSPGGTLQEKLFF

v_gene: TRBV18
len: 13
j_gene: TRBJ2-7
CDR3aa: CASQSGTSYEQYF

v_gene: TRBV5-1
len: 15
j_gene: TRBJ2-5
CDR3aa: CASSLVPSGQETQYF

v_gene: TRBV18
len: 15
j_gene: TRBJ2-2
CDR3aa: CASSPLTTNTGELFF

v_gene: TRBV7-3
len: 15
j_gene: TRBJ2-1
CDR3aa: CASSSTGLAGGEQFF

v_gene: TRBV6-5
len: 14
j_gene: TRBJ1-3
CDR3aa: CASTPRGFGNTIYF

v_gene: TRBV2
len: 12
j_gene: TRBJ1-1
CDR3aa: CASNWGLPEAFF

v_gene: TRBV11-2
len: 16
j_gene: TRBJ2-1
CDR3aa: CASSLVPAAVGNEQFF

v_gene: TRBV19
len: 12
j_gene: TRBJ2-1
CDR3aa: CASSMKFREQFF

v_gene: TRBV7-2
len: 12
j_gene: TRBJ1-6
CDR3aa: CASKHSRSPLHF

v_gene: TRBV27
len: 15
j_gene: TRBJ2-1
CDR3aa: CASSFDRSSYNEQFF

v_gene: TRBV6-5
len: 14
j_gene: TRBJ2-7
CDR3aa: CASSPRLATYEQYF

v_gene: TRBV5-1
len: 13
j_gene: TRBJ2-5
CDR3aa: CASRDTSVETQYF

v_gene: TRBV30
len: 12
j_gene: TRBJ2-2
CDR3aa: CAFHSRDGELFF

v_gene: TRBV28
len: 16
j_gene: TRBJ1-1
CDR3aa: CASSLPLEGARTEAFF

v_gene: TRBV4-3
len: 16
j_gene: TRBJ1-2
CDR3aa: CASSQVFQAGYYGYTF

v_gene: TRBV7-3
len: 15
j_gene: TRBJ2-2
CDR3aa: CASRLGHANTGELFF

v_gene: TRBV28
len: 13
j_gene: TRBJ2-2
CDR3aa: CASSLSGAGELFF

v_gene: TRBV14
len: 16
j_gene: TRBJ2-3
CDR3aa: CASSQDLALSTDTQYF

v_gene: TRBV6-5
len: 15
j_gene: TRBJ2-3
CDR3aa: CASSPDRGRADTQYF

v_gene: TRBV11-3
len: 14
j_gene: TRBJ1-1
CDR3aa: CASSPSTGYTEAFF

v_gene: TRBV21-1
len: 12
j_gene: TRBJ2-3
CDR3aa: CASSKWTDTQYF

v_gene: TRBV7-8
len: 13
j_gene: TRBJ2-7
CDR3aa: CASSLVWGDEQYF

v_gene: TRBV7-2
len: 15
j_gene: TRBJ1-1
CDR3aa: CASSFQGGKNTEAFF

v_gene: TRBV14
len: 13
j_gene: TRBJ2-7
CDR3aa: CASSQRNLYEQYF

v_gene: TRBV19
len: 14
j_gene: TRBJ1-2
CDR3aa: CASSIVQGFYGYTF

v_gene: TRBV19
len: 19
j_gene: TRBJ2-5
CDR3aa: CASSPHLPGQGRWYETQYF

v_gene: TRBV10-2
len: 15
j_gene: TRBJ2-7
CDR3aa: CASSGLERDGHEQYF

v_gene: TRBV28
len: 13
j_gene: TRBJ2-5
CDR3aa: CASSLGRTETQYF

v_gene: TRBV19
len: 15
j_gene: TRBJ2-7
CDR3aa: CASSIWVSGSYEQYF

v_gene: TRBV29-1
len: 15
j_gene: TRBJ2-2
CDR3aa: CSVLGLASVTGELFF

v_gene: TRBV13
len: 14
j_gene: TRBJ2-7
CDR3aa: CASSQLGTDYEQYF

v_gene: TRBV18
len: 17
j_gene: TRBJ2-1
CDR3aa: CASSPRLAGFSYNEQFF

v_gene: TRBV11-2
len: 15
j_gene: TRBJ2-7
CDR3aa: CASSLAGALSYEQYF

v_gene: TRBV11-2
len: 16
j_gene: TRBJ2-7
CDR3aa: CASSLNAGGFSYEQYF

v_gene: TRBV5-1
len: 15
j_gene: TRBJ1-2
CDR3aa: CASSLGGQANYGYTF

v_gene: TRBV5-4
len: 15
j_gene: TRBJ1-4
CDR3aa: CASSQGRIDNEKLFF

v_gene: TRBV18
len: 16
j_gene: TRBJ2-7
CDR3aa: CASSPTIAGTSGEQYF

v_gene: TRBV28
len: 12
j_gene: -
CDR3aa: CASSPQWIEQYF

v_gene: TRBV5-5
len: 16
j_gene: TRBJ2-1
CDR3aa: CASRYAGPRTYNEQFF

v_gene: TRBV5-1
len: 16
j_gene: TRBJ2-1
CDR3aa: CASTPGSLASYNEQFF

v_gene: TRBV2
len: 12
j_gene: TRBJ2-5
CDR3aa: CASSGRLETQYF

v_gene: TRBV11-1
len: 18
j_gene: TRBJ2-1
CDR3aa: CASRHQSTGTSSYNEQFF

v_gene: TRBV7-9
len: 15
j_gene: TRBJ2-1
CDR3aa: CASSPRLGPYNEQFF

v_gene: TRBV30
len: 11
j_gene: TRBJ2-7
CDR3aa: CAWSKRFGQYF

v_gene: TRBV10-3
len: 13
j_gene: TRBJ2-7
CDR3aa: CATKPAGGSEQYF

v_gene: TRBV28
len: 14
j_gene: TRBJ2-7
CDR3aa: CASSFGARRGEQYF

v_gene: TRBV5-1
len: 13
j_gene: TRBJ1-1
CDR3aa: CASRTAMNTEAFF

v_gene: TRBV11-2
len: 15
j_gene: TRBJ2-7
CDR3aa: CASSLGGSASYEQYF

v_gene: TRBV7-9
len: 15
j_gene: TRBJ1-1
CDR3aa: CASSPRGGENTEAFF

v_gene: TRBV19
len: 15
j_gene: TRBJ1-4
CDR3aa: CASRHPRWTDAKLFF

v_gene: TRBV5-4
len: 15
j_gene: TRBJ2-7
CDR3aa: CASSPGTSGIHEQYF

v_gene: TRBV9
len: 14
j_gene: TRBJ2-2
CDR3aa: CASSAGHDTGELFF

v_gene: TRBV4-2
len: 17
j_gene: TRBJ2-7
CDR3aa: CASSRTSGRAISDEQYF

v_gene: TRBV27
len: 12
j_gene: TRBJ1-5
CDR3aa: CASSLRNQPQHF

v_gene: TRBV19
len: 16
j_gene: TRBJ1-5
CDR3aa: CASSIRSGEGNQPQHF

v_gene: TRBV4-3
len: 13
j_gene: TRBJ2-3
CDR3aa: CASSRGLADTQYF

v_gene: TRBV27
len: 16
j_gene: TRBJ2-1
CDR3aa: CASSHPGTTDYNEQFF